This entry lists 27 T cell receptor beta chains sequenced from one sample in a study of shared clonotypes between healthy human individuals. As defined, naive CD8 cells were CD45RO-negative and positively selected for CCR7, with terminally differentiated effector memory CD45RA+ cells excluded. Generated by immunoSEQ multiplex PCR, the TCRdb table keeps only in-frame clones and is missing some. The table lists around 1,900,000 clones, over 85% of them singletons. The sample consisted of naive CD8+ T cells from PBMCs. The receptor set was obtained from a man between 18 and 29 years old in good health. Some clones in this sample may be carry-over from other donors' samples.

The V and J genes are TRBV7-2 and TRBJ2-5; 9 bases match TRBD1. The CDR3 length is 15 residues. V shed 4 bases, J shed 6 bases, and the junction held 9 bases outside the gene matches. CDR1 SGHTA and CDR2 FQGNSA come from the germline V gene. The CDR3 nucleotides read TGTGCCAGCAGCTCCGGGACAGGGCCTTTAAAGACCCAGTACTTC. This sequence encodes CASSSGTGPLKTQYF.

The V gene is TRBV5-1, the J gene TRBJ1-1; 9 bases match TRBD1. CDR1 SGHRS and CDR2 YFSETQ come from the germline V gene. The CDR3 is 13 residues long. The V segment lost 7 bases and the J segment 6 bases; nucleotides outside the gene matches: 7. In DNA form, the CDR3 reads TGCGCCAGCCGTAGGACAGGGGCACCTGAAGCTTTCTTT. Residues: CASRRTGAPEAFF.

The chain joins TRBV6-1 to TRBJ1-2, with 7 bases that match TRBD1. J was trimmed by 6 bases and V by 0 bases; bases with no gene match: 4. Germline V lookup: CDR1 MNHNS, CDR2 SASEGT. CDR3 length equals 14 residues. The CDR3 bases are TGTGCCAGCAGTGAAGCGCGGGGGACAGATGGCTACACCTTC. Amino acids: CASSEARGTDGYTF.

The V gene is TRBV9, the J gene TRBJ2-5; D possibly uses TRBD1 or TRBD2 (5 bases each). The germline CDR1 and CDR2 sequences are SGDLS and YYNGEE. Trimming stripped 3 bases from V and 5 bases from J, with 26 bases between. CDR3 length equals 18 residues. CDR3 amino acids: CASSETGTGGPERETQYF. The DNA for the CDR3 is TGTGCCAGCAGCGAGACGGGGACGGGTGGTCCTGAGCGGGAGACCCAGTACTTC.

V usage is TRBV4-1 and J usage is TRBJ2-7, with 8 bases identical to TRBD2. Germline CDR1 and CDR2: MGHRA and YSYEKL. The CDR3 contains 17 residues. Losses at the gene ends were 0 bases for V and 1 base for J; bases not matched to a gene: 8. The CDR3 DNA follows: TGCGCCAGCAGCCAAGATCCCCTGCGGGAGGTGTCCTACGAGCAGTACTTC. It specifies CASSQDPLREVSYEQYF.

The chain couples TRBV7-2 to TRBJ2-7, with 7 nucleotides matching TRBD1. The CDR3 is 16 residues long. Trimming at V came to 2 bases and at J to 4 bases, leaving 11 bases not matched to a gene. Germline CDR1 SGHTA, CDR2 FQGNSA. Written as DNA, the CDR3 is TGTGCCAGCAGCTTAACTCCGACCGGGACAGTATACGAGCAGTACTTC. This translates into CASSLTPTGTVYEQYF.

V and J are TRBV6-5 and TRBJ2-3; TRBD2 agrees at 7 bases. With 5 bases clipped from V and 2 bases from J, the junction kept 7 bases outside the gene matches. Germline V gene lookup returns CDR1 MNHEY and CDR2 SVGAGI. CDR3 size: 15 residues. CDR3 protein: CASSTSGDPTDTQYF. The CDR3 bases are TGTGCCAGCAGTACGAGCGGGGACCCCACAGATACGCAGTATTTT.

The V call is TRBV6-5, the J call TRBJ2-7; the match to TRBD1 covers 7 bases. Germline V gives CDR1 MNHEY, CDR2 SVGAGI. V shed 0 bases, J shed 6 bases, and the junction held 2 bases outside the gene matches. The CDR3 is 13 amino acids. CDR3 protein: CASSYSGDSEQYF. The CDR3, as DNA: TGTGCCAGCAGTTACTCTGGGGACAGCGAGCAGTACTTC.

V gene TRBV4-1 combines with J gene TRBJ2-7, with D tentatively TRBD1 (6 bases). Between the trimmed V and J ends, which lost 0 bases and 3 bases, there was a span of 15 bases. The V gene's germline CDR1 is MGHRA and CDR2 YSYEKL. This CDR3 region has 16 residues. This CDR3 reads CASSQDRIRQVYEQYF. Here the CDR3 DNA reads TGCGCCAGCAGCCAAGATAGAATCCGACAGGTCTACGAGCAGTACTTC.

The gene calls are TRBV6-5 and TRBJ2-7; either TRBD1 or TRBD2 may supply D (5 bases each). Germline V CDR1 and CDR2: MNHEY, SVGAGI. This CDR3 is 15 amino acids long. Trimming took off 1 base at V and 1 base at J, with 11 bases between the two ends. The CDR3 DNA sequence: TGTGCCAGCAGTTACTGGGGTGAGGGGTCCTACGAGCAGTACTTC. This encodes CASSYWGEGSYEQYF.

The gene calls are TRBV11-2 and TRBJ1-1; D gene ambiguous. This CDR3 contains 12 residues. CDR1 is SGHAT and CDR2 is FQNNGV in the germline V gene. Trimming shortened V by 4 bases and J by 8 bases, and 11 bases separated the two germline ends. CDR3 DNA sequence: TGTGCCAGCAGCTCGGTCAGCTGGGAAGCTTTCTTT. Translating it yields CASSSVSWEAFF.

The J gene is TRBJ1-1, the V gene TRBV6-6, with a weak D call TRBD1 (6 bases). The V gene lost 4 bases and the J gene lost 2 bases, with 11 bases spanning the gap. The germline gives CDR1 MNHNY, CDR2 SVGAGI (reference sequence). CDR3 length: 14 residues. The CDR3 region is CASSWTDINTEAFF. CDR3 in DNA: TGTGCCAGCAGTTGGACAGATATAAACACTGAAGCTTTCTTT.

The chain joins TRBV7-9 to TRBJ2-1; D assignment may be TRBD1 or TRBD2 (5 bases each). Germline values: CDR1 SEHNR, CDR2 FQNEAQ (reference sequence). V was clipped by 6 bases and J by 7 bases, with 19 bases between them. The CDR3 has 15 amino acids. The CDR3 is CASRLEIPWGNEQFF. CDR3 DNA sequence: TGTGCCAGCAGACTAGAAATACCCTGGGGGAATGAGCAGTTCTTC.

In DNA, the CDR3 is TGTGCCAGCAGGAGGGACGGCTTTAACTACGAGCAGTACTTC. This sequence encodes CASRRDGFNYEQYF. The V and J genes are TRBV5-4 and TRBJ2-7, with D perhaps matching TRBD1 or TRBD2 (5 bases each). CDR1 and CDR2 from the germline V gene are SGHNT and YYREEE (reference sequence). V lost 5 bases to trimming and J lost 3 bases, with 15 bases between them. The CDR3 contains 14 residues.

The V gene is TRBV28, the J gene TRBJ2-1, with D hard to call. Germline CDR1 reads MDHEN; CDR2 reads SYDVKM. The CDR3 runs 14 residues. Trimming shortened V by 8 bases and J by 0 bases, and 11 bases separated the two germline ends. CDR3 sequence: CASSSHNSYNEQFF. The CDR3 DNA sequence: TGTGCCAGCTCAAGCCACAACTCCTACAATGAGCAGTTCTTC.

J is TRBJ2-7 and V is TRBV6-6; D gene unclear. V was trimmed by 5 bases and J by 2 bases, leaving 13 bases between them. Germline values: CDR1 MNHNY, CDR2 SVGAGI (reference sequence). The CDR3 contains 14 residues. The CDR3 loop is CASSIGNGPYEQYF. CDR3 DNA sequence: TGTGCCAGCAGTATAGGGAACGGCCCCTACGAGCAGTACTTC.

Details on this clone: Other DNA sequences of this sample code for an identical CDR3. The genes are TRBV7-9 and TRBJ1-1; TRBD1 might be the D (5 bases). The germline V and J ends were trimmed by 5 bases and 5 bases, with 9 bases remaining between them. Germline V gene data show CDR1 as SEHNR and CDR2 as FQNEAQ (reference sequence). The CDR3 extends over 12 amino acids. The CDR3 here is CASSHGGTEAFF. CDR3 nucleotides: TGTGCCAGCAGCCACGGGGGGACTGAAGCTTTCTTT.

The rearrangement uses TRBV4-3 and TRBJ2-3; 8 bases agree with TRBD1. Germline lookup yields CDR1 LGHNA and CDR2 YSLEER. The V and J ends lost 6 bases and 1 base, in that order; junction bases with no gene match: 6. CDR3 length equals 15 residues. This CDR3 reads CASSSDRGGTDTQYF. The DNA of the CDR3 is TGCGCCAGCAGTTCCGACAGGGGCGGCACAGATACGCAGTATTTT.

The CDR3 DNA is TGTGCCAGCAGCTTGCCAGTGGATCATGGGGCGGGTGAGCAGTTCTTC. Protein sequence: CASSLPVDHGAGEQFF. The chain carries TRBV7-8 and TRBJ2-1; D could derive from TRBD1 or TRBD2 (5 bases each). Germline CDR1 is SGHVS and CDR2 is FQNEAQ. The germline V and J ends were trimmed by 3 bases and 9 bases, with 21 bases remaining between them. The CDR3 runs 16 residues.

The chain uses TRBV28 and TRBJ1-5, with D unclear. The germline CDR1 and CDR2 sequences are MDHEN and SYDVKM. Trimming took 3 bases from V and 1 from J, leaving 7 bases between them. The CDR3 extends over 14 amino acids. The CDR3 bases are TGTGCCAGCAGTTTCTTTGTCAGCAATCAGCCCCAGCATTTT. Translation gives CASSFFVSNQPQHF.

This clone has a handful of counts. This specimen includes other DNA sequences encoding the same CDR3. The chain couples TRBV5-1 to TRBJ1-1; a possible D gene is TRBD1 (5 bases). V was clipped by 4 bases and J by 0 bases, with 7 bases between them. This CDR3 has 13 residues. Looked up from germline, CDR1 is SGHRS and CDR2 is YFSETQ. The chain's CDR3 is CASSGALNTEAFF. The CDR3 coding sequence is TGCGCCAGCAGCGGGGCCCTGAACACTGAAGCTTTCTTT.

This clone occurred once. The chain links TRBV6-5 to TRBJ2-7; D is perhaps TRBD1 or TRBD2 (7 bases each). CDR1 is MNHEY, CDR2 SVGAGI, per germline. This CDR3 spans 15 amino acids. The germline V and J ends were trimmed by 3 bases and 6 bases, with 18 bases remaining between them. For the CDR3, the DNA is TGTGCCAGCAGTTATGGCAGGGGGGGTGGGTCCGAGCAGTACTTC. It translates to CASSYGRGGGSEQYF.

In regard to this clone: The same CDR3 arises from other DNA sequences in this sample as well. The CDR3 region is CASSESGGYEQYF. The CDR3 DNA is TGCGCCAGCAGTGAGTCGGGGGGGTACGAGCAGTACTTC. J is TRBJ2-7 and V is TRBV10-2, with TRBD2 matching over 7 bases. The CDR3 is 13 residues long. The germline V gene encodes CDR1 WSHSY and CDR2 SAAADI. Trimming removed 0 bases from V and 4 bases from J; junction bases left unmatched: 0.

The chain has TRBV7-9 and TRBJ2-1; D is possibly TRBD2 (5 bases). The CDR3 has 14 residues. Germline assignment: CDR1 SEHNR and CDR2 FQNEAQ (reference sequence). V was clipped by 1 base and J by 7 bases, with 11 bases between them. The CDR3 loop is CASSLGRGLNEQFF. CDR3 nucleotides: TGTGCCAGCAGCTTAGGTCGGGGTTTGAATGAGCAGTTCTTC.

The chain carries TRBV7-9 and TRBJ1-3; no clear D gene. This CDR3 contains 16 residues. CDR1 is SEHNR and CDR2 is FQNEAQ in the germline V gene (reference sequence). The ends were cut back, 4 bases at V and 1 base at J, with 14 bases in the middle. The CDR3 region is CASSSFTGKSGNTIYF. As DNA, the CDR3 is TGTGCCAGCAGCTCCTTTACGGGAAAGTCTGGAAACACCATATATTTT.

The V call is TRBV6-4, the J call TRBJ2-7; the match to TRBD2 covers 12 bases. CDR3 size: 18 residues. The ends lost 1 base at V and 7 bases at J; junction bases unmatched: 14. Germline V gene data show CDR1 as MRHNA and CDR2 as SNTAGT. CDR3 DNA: TGTGCCAGCAGTGACTGGGGGGGGCTAGCGGGAGGGCCGTTTGAGCAGTACTTC. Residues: CASSDWGGLAGGPFEQYF.

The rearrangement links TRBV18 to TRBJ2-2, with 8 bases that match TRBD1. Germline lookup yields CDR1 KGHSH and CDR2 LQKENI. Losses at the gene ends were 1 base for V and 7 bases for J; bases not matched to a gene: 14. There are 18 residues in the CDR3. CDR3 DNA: TGTGCCAGCTCACCACGCTTACTGACAGGGGACGAGGACGGGGAGCTGTTTTTT. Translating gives CASSPRLLTGDEDGELFF.